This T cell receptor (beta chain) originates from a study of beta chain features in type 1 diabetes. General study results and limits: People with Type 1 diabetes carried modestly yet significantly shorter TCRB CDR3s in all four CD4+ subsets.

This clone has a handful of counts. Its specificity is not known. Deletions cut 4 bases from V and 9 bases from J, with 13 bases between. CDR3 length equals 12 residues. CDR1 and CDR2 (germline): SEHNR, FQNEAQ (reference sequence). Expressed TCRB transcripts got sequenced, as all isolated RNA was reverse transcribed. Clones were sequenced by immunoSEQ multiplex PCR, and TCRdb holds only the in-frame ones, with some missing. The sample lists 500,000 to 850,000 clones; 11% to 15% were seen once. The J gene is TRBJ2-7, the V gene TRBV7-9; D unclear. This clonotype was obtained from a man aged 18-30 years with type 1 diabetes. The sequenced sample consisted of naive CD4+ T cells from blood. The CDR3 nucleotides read TGTGCCAGCAGCTCCTCCTCCTCCTGGCAGTACTTC. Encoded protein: CASSSSSSWQYF.